These T cell receptor beta chains were read from a single sample in a study of regulatory T cells in long-lasting Graves disease. TCRdb fed the multiplex PCR reads into MiXCR, producing one record per CDR3 protein. Of approximately 350,000 distinct CDR3 sequences detected, approximately 12% appear once; the ten largest clones hold 18%. These data were also filed under a second study, of T cells in Graves' hyperthyroidism and ophthalmopathy.

Sequencing used peripheral blood mononuclear cells (PBMCs), obtained at new diagnosis, from a patient treated with antithyroid drugs. All receptors come from a woman aged 18-29 years with Graves disease. CDR3s include the opening cysteine and the closing phenylalanine or tryptophan. A D gene is named only where the DNA matches it firmly. Size tells how often a clone was seen (once, few, many) or the class of an expanded clone, and some rows leave it out.

V	size	J	D	CDR3	DNA
TRBV5-5	-	TRBJ2-3	-	CASSPRAGTSTDTQYF	TGTGCCAGCAGCCCTCGTGCGGGAACTAGCACAGATACGCAGTATTTT
TRBV14	-	TRBJ1-1	-	CASSQDLRENTEAFF	TGTGCCAGCAGCCAAGATCTGAGGGAGAACACTGAAGCTTTCTTT
TRBV5-4	many	TRBJ2-5	-	CASSPGEETQYF	TGTGCCAGTAGCCCGGGGGAAGAGACCCAGTACTTC
TRBV10-3	few	TRBJ2-2	-	CAISGTNQFGELFF	TGTGCCATCAGCGGAACTAACCAGTTCGGGGAGCTGTTTTTT
TRBV19	few	TRBJ1-1	-	CASRRTGGQKNTEAFF	TGTGCCAGTCGCCGAACGGGCGGACAAAAGAACACTGAAGCTTTCTTT
TRBV10-3	many	TRBJ2-6	-	CATGDRSSSGANVLTF	TGTGCCACGGGGGACAGATCAAGCTCTGGGGCCAACGTCCTGACTTTC
TRBV6-1	-	TRBJ2-4	-	CASRGWAKNIQYF	TGTGCCAGCAGGGGATGGGCCAAAAACATTCAGTACTTC
TRBV10-3	many	TRBJ2-3	TRBD2	CATIAGSRDTQYF	TGTGCGACCATAGCGGGCTCGCGGGATACGCAGTATTTT
TRBV14	few	TRBJ2-3	-	CASSQYGKGRADTQYF	TGTGCCAGCAGCCAATACGGGAAAGGAAGAGCAGATACGCAGTATTTT
TRBV19	few	TRBJ2-3	-	CASRGDTQYF	TGTGCCAGTAGGGGGGATACGCAGTATTTT
TRBV12-3/TRBV12-4	many	TRBJ1-1	-	CASSLGVTGSAFF	TGTGCCAGCAGTTTAGGCGTGACAGGTTCAGCTTTCTTT
TRBV18	many	TRBJ2-7	TRBD1	CASSPRTGLGEEQYF	TGTGCCAGCTCACCCCGGACAGGGCTGGGTGAGGAGCAGTACTTC
TRBV7-2	many	TRBJ2-7	TRBD2	CASSLELAGVSLTYEQYF	TGTGCCAGCAGCTTAGAACTAGCGGGAGTATCGCTGACCTACGAGCAGTACTTC
TRBV7-9	many	TRBJ2-1	-	CASSLTYNEQFF	TGTGCCAGCAGCTTAACCTACAATGAGCAGTTCTTC
TRBV6-1	few	TRBJ1-1	TRBD1	CASRRQGGTEAFF	TGTGCCAGCAGGCGACAGGGTGGCACTGAAGCTTTCTTT
TRBV11-2	many	TRBJ1-4	-	CASSLLRGYEKLFF	TGTGCCAGCAGCTTGCTAAGAGGGTATGAAAAACTGTTTTTT
TRBV29-1	few	TRBJ2-5	-	CSVEQETQYF	TGCAGCGTTGAACAGGAGACCCAGTACTTC
TRBV14	many	TRBJ1-1	-	CASSHQRMNTEAFF	TGTGCCAGCAGCCATCAAAGGATGAACACTGAAGCTTTCTTT
TRBV14	-	TRBJ1-5	-	CASSHSGTGSNQPQHF	TGTGCCAGCAGCCATTCTGGGACGGGGAGCAATCAGCCCCAGCATTTT
TRBV7-9	once	TRBJ2-7	-	CASNLLGYEQYF	TGTGCCAGCAACTTACTGGGCTACGAGCAGTACTTC
TRBV6-1	-	TRBJ1-1	-	CASSVKGMNTEAFF	TGTGCCAGCAGTGTTAAGGGTATGAACACTGAAGCTTTCTTT
TRBV5-1	many	TRBJ1-1	-	CASSLLVGRGTEAFF	TGCGCCAGCAGCTTGCTAGTGGGCCGTGGCACTGAAGCTTTCTTT
TRBV7-9	many	TRBJ2-7	TRBD2	CASSSGTGLAGITYEQYF	TGTGCCAGCAGCTCAGGTACGGGACTAGCGGGGATAACCTACGAGCAGTACTTC